This T cell receptor beta chain was recovered during a study of cytomegalovirus exposure and HLA in healthy donors (dated by TCRdb to 2016 to 2017). Background for the entire study: An earlier analysis of fewer than 750 of the donors reported 276 Gb of sequence data and 90 million to 120 million unique TCR beta sequences obtained from around 180 million T cells. About 280 gigabases of sequencing data and 91 million or so unique TCR sequences made up an early release that covered approximately 650 HLA-typed donors. Of the approximately 400 genotyped donors, 65% to 90% fell in the genetic ancestry cluster associated with self-reported Caucasian donors. The study aimed to test whether cataloging public T cell receptors could reveal signatures of past pathogen exposure. The study profiled the T cell repertoires of some 610 subjects by immunosequencing and related them to cytomegalovirus serostatus. A separate validation cohort of over 95 different subjects was used in addition to the approximately 700-subject first cohort. To predict cytomegalovirus infection status, the study combined high-throughput TCR immunosequencing, statistical association of individual TCRs with disease status, and machine learning. A later analysis re-analyzed previously published TCR beta repertoires from 600 to 850 donors and added high-resolution HLA genotyping to study TCR occurrence patterns. Rather than drawing on any new phenotypic data, the later analysis identified candidate immune exposures from TCR beta sequences and the way those sequences occurred across donors. In an earlier analysis of roughly 580 of the donors, high-throughput TCR beta sequencing was used to judge whether each TCR beta V gene segment behaved as functional or pseudogenic. Donor age, sex, ethnicity and CMV serostatus were compiled alongside the repertoire data. A later genetic analysis used genome-wide SNP genotypes for about three fifths of the 666 donors, treating that subset as a discovery cohort. All discovery cohort repertoires had been generated on a single sequencing platform. HLA typing included class I and class II loci at four-digit resolution. Typing coverage differed by locus: A, B, C, DRB1 and DQB1 were typed in about 620-640 donors, DQA1 in approximately 520, DPA1 in some 600, and DPB1 in about 450. Roughly 5 DR-DQ haplotypes were treated as single units for association and clustering because of strong linkage in the cohort. Among a few hundred genotyped donors of the cohort, an average of about 240,000 unique TCR beta nucleotide sequences were sequenced per donor, roughly 20% of them non-productive. Summary of the overall study and its limitations: Presence/absence analyses assumed roughly uniform sequencing depth across donors, an assumption that may not hold. Assigning TCR associations to individual alleles was difficult when HLA alleles, especially DR and DQ, strongly co-occurred. Some IMGT-functional V segments, including TRBV6-2 and TRBV6-3, could not be distinguished by the 87-base-pair reads and were therefore excluded. A later analysis found that most CMV-associated TCR beta chains appeared HLA-restricted, with HLA associations seemingly driven largely by CMV exposure. In a later analysis, TCR association rates were found to vary across HLA loci, with the most associated TCRs seen for DRB1 alleles and the fewest for HLA-C alleles. The sequencing pipeline was judged likely to have produced a cluster of highly shared sequence variants as a technical artifact. A further reported finding was that TCR beta sequences accurately predicted the HLA-A and HLA-B alleles for most subjects in the first cohort. Correlated functional status among segregating V segments might be attributable to linkage disequilibrium, but an unknown experimental factor could not be ruled out. Only TCR beta chains were sequenced in this cohort, and the absence of alpha or paired-chain data limited detectable features. A later analysis found that HLA-associated TCR beta chains were more clonally expanded and had lower generation probabilities than equally common non-associated chains. Because HLA typing was unavailable for some donors at each locus, only the typed subset was used in association tests. Because counts were too low, about 15 rarely observed V segments, including chromosome 9 orphons, were left out of the earlier analysis of some 600 of the donors. A later analysis reported that several top co-occurrence clusters appeared linked to parvovirus B19, influenza, CMV and Epstein-Barr virus. CMV serostatus was the only immune exposure information available for the cohort. In an earlier analysis of 587 of the donors, most TCR beta V segments appeared in productive rearrangements about 87% or about 30% of the time, broadly matching IMGT annotations. Specific HLA alleles were associated with 15,000 to 20,000 TCR beta sequences at a false discovery rate of 0.05 in a later analysis. In the study, approximately 160 TCR beta chains were listed as associated with cytomegalovirus. A few of the identified cytomegalovirus-associated TCR beta chains were confirmed in vitro to be specific for cytomegalovirus antigens. According to the authors, the approach could potentially be generalized to other disease states and immunological phenotypes. An association between a missense DCLRE1C variant and V-gene and J-gene trimming of TCR beta chains was found in a later genetic analysis and replicated in an independent cohort. Across donors, most TCR sequences were observed very rarely, whereas some public TCRs were present in many individuals. The classifier was reported to diagnose cytomegalovirus status with high specificity and sensitivity in both the original cohort and the validation cohort. A later genetic analysis reported fewer N-insertions in productive TCRs among donors in an Asian-associated ancestry cluster than the approximately 700-donor mean.

About this clone itself: The antigen this receptor binds is unknown. Qualities for individual bases were not recorded, and no much larger clone is one base off.

The cohort was made up of 650 to 700 healthy bone marrow donors. At the time of sampling, all cohort members were nominally healthy, though unrecorded immune exposures were likely present. The donor tested CMV seronegative, placing the donor among the 350 to 400 seronegative members of the cohort. A peripheral blood sample was provided by each donor, and peripheral blood mononuclear cells were used for TCR beta sequencing. The Qiagen DNeasy Blood Extraction Kit was used to extract genomic DNA from the blood cell samples. V and J are truncated by 1 base and 7 bases respectively, leaving an intervening sequence of 13 bases. The germline V gene (reference sequence) sets CDR1 to SEHNR and CDR2 to FQNEAQ. Spanning cysteine to phenylalanine, the CDR3 consists of 14 amino acids. The retained sequence is limited to the CDR3, 42 bases, with the frame set at the first base. Library preparation employed the immunoSEQ multiplex PCR assay. For the multiplex PCR, a mixture combining 60 forward primers for TCR Vbeta segments and 13 reverse primers for TCR Jbeta segments was used. A multiplex PCR assay on genomic DNA amplified the CDR3 region of rearranged TCR beta genes. The amplified TCR beta libraries were sequenced on the Illumina HiSeq System as 87-base-pair reads. The study's own analysis went as follows. In a later analysis, some 80 million unique TCR beta chains were counted across the 650 to 700 repertoires, and about 10 million of these chains were shared by at least two donors. Raw reads were error-corrected and collapsed into unique sequences by a nearest-neighbor algorithm in which closely related sequences were merged to remove PCR and sequencing errors. V, D and J gene segments were assigned by aligning CDR3 sequences to IMGT reference sequences. For a sequence to be retained, a match of at least six nucleotides to both a V gene segment and a J gene segment was required. A rearrangement was called productive if the CDR3 had no stop codons and remained in frame with V and J, and every other rearrangement was called non-productive. CDR3 was defined according to IMGT convention as the region running from the second conserved V-encoded cysteine to the conserved J-encoded phenylalanine. Sequences without an unambiguous match to a single V gene segment were excluded from the earlier analysis of 450 to 650 of the donors. An earlier analysis of several hundred of the donors called V segments functional above 56.7% productive rearrangements and segregating when the between-donor standard deviation exceeded 5%. A statistical classification framework was developed to diagnose cytomegalovirus status using the catalog of TCR beta chain sequences. A later analysis assigned V and J genes by comparing TCR nucleotide sequences with IMGT/GENE-DB human TR gene sequences. In a later analysis, CDR3 sequences and most-parsimonious VDJ recombination scenarios were assigned using the TCRdist pipeline. In a later analysis, each TCR beta chain was defined by its CDR3 amino acid sequence together with its V-gene family, and reads lacking a unique V-gene family were excluded. As a way to deal with suspected cross-contamination and a sequencing artifact, a later analysis dropped under 600 nucleotide sequences that were highly shared and had low generation probability. In a later analysis, a clonal expansion index was calculated for each public chain from normalized within-repertoire ranks of inferred template counts. A later analysis computed generation probabilities with a VDJ recombination model fitted to out-of-frame rearrangements, and checked the results against IGoR. Hypergeometric tests were used in a later analysis to score TCR-TCR, TCR-HLA and TCR-CMV co-occurrence, with a repertoire-size bias correction applied to the TCR pairs. To estimate false discovery rates, a later analysis permuted the HLA or CMV assignments 20 times. In a later analysis, co-occurring TCRs were grouped using DBSCAN, and TCRdist sequence similarity was added for clustering within HLA-allele-positive subsets. Repertoires with fewer than 30,000 or more than 120,000 public chains were left out of co-occurrence clustering, as were a handful of repertoires with anomalous nucleotide sharing. This immuneACCESS table, as held by TCRdb, lists in-frame sequences with V and J called but not all clones. Of the missing ones, under half trace to an unresolved V gene in checked studies; the others have no known cause. D and trimming come from the DNA, and the V and J calls and clone size come from that table. For this sample the table gives about 140,000 clones, of which just over 70% were detected only once. 1.5% to 2% of the sample is in the top ten clones.

The chain is encoded by TRBV7-9 joined to TRBJ1-1; a weak D assignment points to TRBD1 (5 bases agree). This TCR came from a woman in her twenties or thirties in good health and CMV-seronegative. Sequencing used PBMCs. Here the CDR3 is given as CASSLVVGTSEAFF. The sequence in DNA is TGTGCCAGCAGCTTAGTTGTTGGGACTAGTGAAGCTTTCTTT.